This TCR beta chain was profiled in a study of cytomegalovirus exposure and HLA in healthy donors. PCR involved 60 Vbeta and 13 Jbeta primers. Only in-frame clones appear in the TCRdb table, and some are missing; sequencing was by immunoSEQ multiplex PCR. The data hold 250,000 or so clones, with approximately 87% observed a single time. Study-wide results and limits: The HLA-A and HLA-B alleles of most subjects were reportedly predicted accurately from TCR beta sequences. There were under 200 TCR beta chains listed as cytomegalovirus-associated. Presence/absence results assume similar sequencing depth per donor, which may not hold. With further analysis later on, most CMV-associated TCR beta chains appeared HLA-restricted.

This CDR3 spans 14 amino acids. Germline CDR1 SGHDT, CDR2 YYEEEE. V lost 4 bases, J lost 3 bases, and 0 bases stayed unmatched. Turning to this clone: Its antigen remains unknown.

The TCR originated in a human donor in good health. Specimen: PBMCs. V and J are TRBV5-6 and TRBJ2-2; 10 bases fit TRBD1. The CDR3 reads CASSGQGDTGELFF. In DNA form, the CDR3 reads TGTGCCAGCAGCGGACAGGGGGACACCGGGGAGCTGTTTTTT.